The rows below give T cell receptor beta chains drawn from one sample of a study of blood T cell repertoires in COVID-19. Repertoires were generated with immunoSEQ multiplex PCR, while TCRdb's copy carries only in-frame clones and drops some. The repertoire holds fewer than 300,000 clones, with roughly 84% as singletons. Sequencing was done on a sample of peripheral blood. These receptors all come from a woman under 30 with acute or convalescent COVID-19. CDR3s include the opening cysteine and the closing phenylalanine or tryptophan. The D gene is left open where the match is weak. The size of a clone is reported for some rows only, either as once, few or many, or as a class for expanded clones.

cdr3_length: 16
clone_size: .
d_call: .
j_call: TRBJ1-4
v_call: TRBV19
cdr3_aa: CASSIPRGVTNEKLFF
cdr3_nt: TGTGCCAGTAGTATCCCCCGGGGGGTAACTAATGAAAAACTGTTTTTT

cdr3_length: 15
clone_size: .
d_call: .
j_call: TRBJ1-2
v_call: TRBV19
cdr3_aa: CASSPRRTEMIGYTF
cdr3_nt: TGTGCCAGTAGTCCCCGCCGGACAGAGATGATCGGCTACACCTTC

cdr3_length: 14
clone_size: .
d_call: .
j_call: TRBJ2-7
v_call: TRBV6-5
cdr3_aa: CASSPRDTSYEQYF
cdr3_nt: TGTGCCAGCAGTCCCCGGGACACCTCCTACGAGCAGTACTTC

cdr3_length: 14
clone_size: .
d_call: TRBD1
j_call: TRBJ1-2
v_call: TRBV2
cdr3_aa: CASTRDRRNYGYTF
cdr3_nt: TGTGCCAGCACCAGGGACAGACGTAACTATGGCTACACCTTC

cdr3_length: 15
clone_size: .
d_call: .
j_call: TRBJ2-3
v_call: TRBV27
cdr3_aa: CASSFTDRPPDTQYF
cdr3_nt: TGTGCCAGCAGTTTTACGGACAGACCGCCAGATACGCAGTATTTT

cdr3_length: 16
clone_size: .
d_call: .
j_call: TRBJ2-7
v_call: TRBV27
cdr3_aa: CASSPMGAGSSYEQYF
cdr3_nt: TGTGCCAGCAGTCCAATGGGGGCAGGGAGCTCCTACGAGCAGTACTTC

cdr3_length: 15
clone_size: .
d_call: .
j_call: TRBJ2-2
v_call: TRBV7-9
cdr3_aa: CASSLYATGTGELFF
cdr3_nt: TGTGCCAGCAGCTTGTATGCGACGGGCACCGGGGAGCTGTTTTTT

cdr3_length: 15
clone_size: few
d_call: .
j_call: TRBJ2-1
v_call: TRBV6-2/TRBV6-3
cdr3_aa: CASSYLAQSYNEQFF
cdr3_nt: TGTGCCAGCAGTTACTTAGCGCAGTCCTACAATGAGCAGTTCTTC

cdr3_length: 17
clone_size: .
d_call: TRBD2
j_call: TRBJ2-2
v_call: TRBV3-1/TRBV3-2
cdr3_aa: CASSQALGRANTGELFF
cdr3_nt: TGTGCCAGCAGCCAAGCCTTGGGGAGGGCTAACACCGGGGAGCTGTTTTTT

cdr3_length: 14
clone_size: few
d_call: .
j_call: TRBJ1-5
v_call: TRBV6-5
cdr3_aa: CASSQIGMGQPQHF
cdr3_nt: TGTGCCAGCAGCCAAATCGGGATGGGCCAGCCCCAGCATTTT

cdr3_length: 15
clone_size: .
d_call: .
j_call: TRBJ1-5
v_call: TRBV7-2
cdr3_aa: CASSLMAEGNQPQHF
cdr3_nt: TGTGCCAGCAGCTTAATGGCGGAGGGCAATCAGCCCCAGCATTTT

cdr3_length: 16
clone_size: .
d_call: .
j_call: TRBJ2-1
v_call: TRBV24-1
cdr3_aa: CATSDARRTKPNEQFF
cdr3_nt: TGTGCCACCAGTGATGCACGGCGGACTAAGCCTAATGAGCAGTTCTTC

cdr3_length: 13
clone_size: .
d_call: .
j_call: TRBJ2-7
v_call: TRBV5-6
cdr3_aa: CASSYSSNYEQYF
cdr3_nt: TGTGCCAGCAGCTATTCTTCTAACTACGAGCAGTACTTC

cdr3_length: 15
clone_size: .
d_call: TRBD2
j_call: TRBJ2-3
v_call: TRBV10-1
cdr3_aa: CASSYKREDPDTQYF
cdr3_nt: TGCGCCAGCAGTTACAAGCGGGAGGATCCAGATACGCAGTATTTT

cdr3_length: 14
clone_size: .
d_call: .
j_call: TRBJ1-2
v_call: TRBV7-8
cdr3_aa: CASSFPGAGYGYTF
cdr3_nt: TGTGCCAGCAGCTTCCCAGGGGCGGGCTATGGCTACACCTTC

cdr3_length: 14
clone_size: .
d_call: .
j_call: TRBJ2-7
v_call: TRBV7-2
cdr3_aa: CASSLEVAVREQYF
cdr3_nt: TGTGCCAGCAGCTTAGAAGTAGCTGTTCGGGAGCAGTACTTC

cdr3_length: 14
clone_size: .
d_call: .
j_call: TRBJ2-7
v_call: TRBV9
cdr3_aa: CASSVGGTSMEQYF
cdr3_nt: TGTGCCAGCAGCGTAGGTGGGACTTCCATGGAGCAGTACTTC

cdr3_length: 17
clone_size: .
d_call: TRBD1
j_call: TRBJ1-5
v_call: TRBV7-8
cdr3_aa: CASGPGQGASSNQPQHF
cdr3_nt: TGTGCCAGCGGACCGGGACAGGGGGCTAGTAGCAATCAGCCCCAGCATTTT

cdr3_length: 16
clone_size: .
d_call: TRBD2
j_call: TRBJ2-1
v_call: TRBV12-5
cdr3_aa: CASGLSGTSGYNEQFF
cdr3_nt: TGTGCTAGTGGTTTGTCCGGGACTAGCGGGTACAATGAGCAGTTCTTC

cdr3_length: 18
clone_size: .
d_call: TRBD1
j_call: TRBJ1-2
v_call: TRBV7-9
cdr3_aa: CASSVGPGQGRGNYGYTF
cdr3_nt: TGTGCCAGCAGCGTAGGACCGGGACAGGGGAGGGGTAACTATGGCTACACCTTC

cdr3_length: 15
clone_size: .
d_call: TRBD1
j_call: TRBJ1-6
v_call: TRBV27
cdr3_aa: CASRDRGRKNSPLHF
cdr3_nt: TGTGCCAGCCGGGACAGGGGAAGGAAAAATTCACCCCTCCACTTT

cdr3_length: 17
clone_size: .
d_call: TRBD1
j_call: TRBJ1-5
v_call: TRBV19
cdr3_aa: CASSRVFGTEANQPQHF
cdr3_nt: TGTGCCAGTAGTAGAGTATTTGGGACAGAAGCCAATCAGCCCCAGCATTTT

cdr3_length: 14
clone_size: .
d_call: TRBD2
j_call: TRBJ2-3
v_call: TRBV27
cdr3_aa: CASRAGGYTDTQYF
cdr3_nt: TGTGCCAGCAGGGCGGGAGGGTACACAGATACGCAGTATTTT

cdr3_length: 14
clone_size: .
d_call: TRBD2
j_call: TRBJ2-3
v_call: TRBV6-2/TRBV6-3
cdr3_aa: CASSPGTSEDTQYF
cdr3_nt: TGTGCCAGCAGTCCAGGGACTAGCGAGGATACGCAGTATTTT

cdr3_length: 15
clone_size: few
d_call: .
j_call: TRBJ2-2
v_call: TRBV4-1
cdr3_aa: CASSQGRTNTGELFF
cdr3_nt: TGCGCCAGCAGCCAAGGGAGGACGAACACCGGGGAGCTGTTTTTT

cdr3_length: 17
clone_size: .
d_call: .
j_call: TRBJ1-6
v_call: TRBV4-3
cdr3_aa: CASSQARREGGQSPLHF
cdr3_nt: TGCGCCAGCAGCCAAGCCAGGCGGGAGGGGGGACAATCACCCCTCCACTTT

cdr3_length: 15
clone_size: .
d_call: TRBD1
j_call: TRBJ1-4
v_call: TRBV2
cdr3_aa: CASTTIGQGNEKLFF
cdr3_nt: TGTGCCAGCACAACGATAGGACAGGGTAATGAAAAACTGTTTTTT